These T cell receptor beta chains were read from a single sample in a study of beta chain features in type 1 diabetes. Assay used: immunoSEQ multiplex PCR; TCRdb lists only in-frame clones, some missing. This sample yields just over 600,000 clones, of which roughly a sixth are seen a single time; 0.07% to 0.095% belongs to the top ten. The sequencing sample was made of naive CD4+ T cells from blood. The receptors originated from a man younger than 35 in good health. Each CDR3 is given with its conserved first and last residue. D genes are given only for firm matches.

D gene | V gene | CDR3 protein
TRBD1 | TRBV7-8 | CASSSGTGFFKGTVEAFF
. | TRBV29-1 | CSVTLGGSGIQYF
. | TRBV28 | CASSSPGRVQETQYF
TRBD2 | TRBV4-3 | CASSQVPGGPPSYEQYF
. | TRBV14 | CASSPLNQNIQYF
. | TRBV7-8 | CASSRGPDYNEQFF
TRBD1 | TRBV5-4 | CASSFAPGQGASGYTF
TRBD2 | TRBV18 | CASSPRLAGGSEANVLTF
TRBD2 | TRBV9 | CASSLSGTSGEETQYF
. | TRBV7-3 | CASSFRWGTEAFF
. | TRBV11-2 | CASSPVGEETQYF
TRBD1 | TRBV28 | CASSLWASDRGNIQYF
. | TRBV28 | CASTPLNYGYTF
. | TRBV29-1 | CSVDRLINYGYTF
. | TRBV23-1 | CASSHSGTEPWEPQHF
. | TRBV5-1 | CASSGPGDGYYGYTF
TRBD1 | TRBV7-2 | CASSLGQTGVREKLFF
. | TRBV19 | CASTKGRDTQYF
. | TRBV28 | CASLSSLSYEQYF
. | TRBV10-3 | CAIRLAGTRLDTQYF
TRBD1 | TRBV11-2 | CASSLRGTVNQPQHF
. | TRBV2 | CASRKGSGNTGELFF
TRBD2 | TRBV28 | CASSGRGRSALHPF
TRBD1 | TRBV28 | CASSQDRAYEKLFF
. | TRBV6-5 | CASSYSGARGDTQYF
. | TRBV2 | CASIEGPNQPQHF
. | TRBV4-1 | CASSQEMVNTEAFF
TRBD1 | TRBV6-6 | CASKAQGAGNTIYF
. | TRBV28 | CASTLSGLTNYGYTF
TRBD1 | TRBV2 | CASRDRGFQFF
TRBD1 | TRBV7-2 | CASQGVTDTQYF
. | TRBV23-1 | CASSQSGRVTTPGANVLTF
TRBD2 | TRBV7-2 | CASSFPSGGAGETQYF
TRBD1 | TRBV10-3 | CAITGDRGSTGELFF
TRBD1 | TRBV30 | CAWSGTGAQAYEQYF
. | TRBV19 | CASSAPTGTTFF
. | TRBV6-1 | CASARDRLYEQYF